This is a list of T cell receptor beta chains from one sample in a study of post-analysis software for immune sequencing data. One entry per CDR3 protein, called by TCRdb with MiXCR from the PCR reads. Counted here are a few hundred thousand distinct CDR3 sequences, around 34% occurring once; the ten biggest clones make up under 5.5%. The sequenced sample consisted of blood. The receptor source for this set is a girl between 10 and 17 years old with multiple sclerosis. The CDR3 runs from the conserved cysteine through the conserved F or W. D genes are given only for firm matches. Not all rows give a size; the values are once, few, many and, for expanded clones, a class.

V,J,size,D,CDR3,DNA
TRBV20-1,TRBJ1-5,many,TRBD1,CSARDREGTGSNQPQHF,TGCAGTGCTAGAGATCGGGAAGGGACAGGTAGCAATCAGCCCCAGCATTTT
TRBV5-1,TRBJ2-5,.,TRBD2,CASSWSGNQETQYF,TGCGCCAGCAGCTGGAGCGGGAACCAAGAGACCCAGTACTTC
TRBV20-1,TRBJ2-5,many,TRBD1,CSARGARGRRETQYF,TGCAGTGCTAGAGGAGCTAGGGGGCGTCGAGAGACCCAGTACTTC
TRBV4-1,TRBJ2-3,many,.,CASSPDSFGTDTQYF,TGCGCCAGCAGCCCGGACAGCTTCGGCACAGATACGCAGTATTTT
TRBV18,TRBJ2-5,many,.,CASSPGRVQETQYF,TGTGCCAGCTCACCGGGACGGGTTCAAGAGACCCAGTACTTC
TRBV9,TRBJ1-3,few,.,CASSGPLGSSGNTIYF,TGTGCCAGCAGCGGGCCATTGGGGAGCTCTGGAAACACCATATATTTT
TRBV7-3,TRBJ2-3,many,TRBD2,CASSPTSGFTDTQYF,TGTGCCAGCAGCCCGACTAGCGGATTCACAGATACGCAGTATTTT
TRBV7-3,TRBJ1-1,few,.,CASSLRPVTGNTEAFF,TGTGCCAGCAGCCTCCGGCCGGTTACAGGGAACACTGAAGCTTTCTTT
TRBV9,TRBJ1-1,.,.,CASSTINTETFF,TGTGCCAGCAGCACTATCAACACTGAAACTTTCTTT
TRBV6-6,TRBJ1-5,many,TRBD1,CASSYSGQGYQPQHF,TGTGCCAGCAGTTACTCGGGACAGGGATATCAGCCCCAGCATTTT
TRBV18,TRBJ2-2,few,.,CASSRTQNTGELFF,TGTGCCAGCTCACGGACACAAAACACCGGGGAGCTGTTTTTT
TRBV20-1,TRBJ2-1,.,.,CSASEADNEQFF,TGCAGTGCTAGTGAAGCGGACAATGAGCAGTTCTTC
TRBV6-5,TRBJ1-1,.,.,CASRSGPNTEAFF,TGTGCCAGCAGATCAGGGCCGAACACTGAAGCTTTCTTT
TRBV30,TRBJ2-7,.,TRBD1,CAWSRGFRDRYEQYF,TGTGCCTGGAGTAGGGGGTTCCGGGACAGATACGAGCAGTACTTC
TRBV6-4,TRBJ2-4,.,.,CASSQGPGNIQYF,TGTGCCAGCAGCCAGGGTCCGGGGAACATTCAGTACTTC
TRBV5-5,TRBJ1-2,many,TRBD1,CASSLHRGSYGYTF,TGTGCCAGCAGCTTGCACAGGGGAAGCTATGGCTACACCTTC
TRBV7-2,TRBJ2-1,.,TRBD2,CASSLEVAGVGNEQFF,TGTGCCAGCAGCTTAGAGGTAGCGGGAGTCGGAAATGAGCAGTTCTTC
TRBV7-9,TRBJ1-2,few,.,CASSPTSGDGYTF,TGTGCCAGCAGCCCAACCTCGGGGGATGGCTACACCTTC
TRBV10-3,TRBJ2-6,many,TRBD1,CAIGQGMVQGGANVLTF,TGTGCCATCGGACAGGGGATGGTTCAAGGTGGGGCCAACGTCCTGACTTTC
TRBV4-2,TRBJ1-2,.,TRBD1,CASSHEQGAPYGYTF,TGTGCCAGCAGCCACGAACAGGGGGCTCCCTATGGCTACACCTTC
TRBV2,TRBJ2-1,many,TRBD1,CASSEGTGGYNEQFF,TGTGCCAGCAGTGAGGGGACAGGGGGGTACAATGAGCAGTTCTTC
TRBV6-5,TRBJ1-5,many,.,CASSYGRGLQPQHF,TGTGCCAGCAGTTACGGTCGGGGGCTTCAGCCCCAGCATTTT
TRBV6-6,TRBJ2-7,.,.,CASSLDSGFSSYEQYF,TGTGCCAGCAGCTTAGATTCGGGCTTTAGCTCCTACGAGCAGTACTTC
TRBV4-1,TRBJ2-2,few,TRBD1,CASSPPGQGAIGELFF,TGCGCCAGCAGCCCCCCGGGACAGGGGGCTATCGGGGAGCTGTTTTTT
TRBV6-2/TRBV6-3,TRBJ2-7,few,.,CASSYWGRRRNEQYF,TGTGCCAGCAGTTACTGGGGACGCCGTCGCAACGAGCAGTACTTC
TRBV20-1,TRBJ1-1,.,.,CSASSPQGITEAFF,TGCAGTGCTAGTAGCCCCCAGGGTATCACTGAAGCCTTCTTT
TRBV29-1,TRBJ2-2,many,.,CSDQALGATGELFF,TGCAGCGATCAAGCCCTCGGAGCCACCGGGGAGCTGTTTTTT
TRBV16,TRBJ1-1,few,.,CASSPTWVDTEAFF,TGTGCCAGCAGTCCGACGTGGGTGGACACTGAAGCTTTCTTT
TRBV7-2,TRBJ1-2,many,.,CASSPVAIGLGYTF,TGTGCCAGCAGCCCGGTCGCAATTGGGCTCGGCTACACCTTC
TRBV11-2,TRBJ2-1,.,TRBD2,CASSLGLAGGLSYNEQFF,TGTGCCAGCAGCTTAGGACTAGCGGGAGGGCTATCCTACAATGAGCAGTTCTTC
TRBV7-9,TRBJ2-3,many,TRBD2,CASSPPSGGTDTQYF,TGTGCCAGCAGCCCCCCTAGCGGGGGCACAGATACGCAGTATTTT
TRBV20-1,TRBJ2-1,.,TRBD2,CSARDRRREKRNEQFF,TGCAGTGCTAGAGATCGTAGGCGGGAGAAGAGGAATGAGCAGTTCTTC
TRBV25-1,TRBJ2-3,.,TRBD1,CASSDRGQDTQYF,TGTGCCAGCTCGGACAGGGGGCAGGATACGCAGTATTTT
TRBV2,TRBJ2-4,.,.,CASTPREREAQNIQYF,TGTGCCAGCACCCCGAGGGAAAGGGAAGCCCAAAACATTCAATACTTC
TRBV12-3/TRBV12-4,TRBJ2-5,.,.,CASSSSRGRETQYF,TGTGCCAGCAGTTCGTCTCGGGGTAGGGAGACCCAGTACTTC
TRBV6-5,TRBJ2-3,many,.,CASSFAGTSTDTQYF,TGTGCCAGCAGTTTCGCCGGGACTAGCACAGATACGCAGTATTTT
TRBV6-1,TRBJ1-2,many,.,CASRLGESYGYTF,TGTGCCAGCAGGCTGGGTGAGAGCTATGGCTACACCTTC
TRBV11-2,TRBJ2-7,many,TRBD1,CASSSDRILSYEQYF,TGTGCCAGCAGCTCGGACAGGATTTTGTCCTACGAGCAGTACTTC
TRBV20-1,TRBJ2-3,many,TRBD2,CSASSGTSPPDTQYF,TGCAGTGCTAGCTCAGGGACTAGCCCCCCAGATACGCAGTATTTT
TRBV5-1,TRBJ2-2,.,TRBD1,CASSPDPDRAGELFF,TGCGCCAGCAGCCCGGACCCGGACAGGGCCGGGGAGCTGTTTTTT
TRBV20-1,TRBJ1-6,.,TRBD1,CSARVGQELSWDSPLHF,TGCAGTGCTAGAGTGGGACAGGAACTATCTTGGGATTCACCCCTCCACTTT
TRBV7-9,TRBJ1-4,.,.,CASSSLAGKLFF,TGTGCCAGCAGCTCTCTGGCGGGGAAACTGTTTTTT
TRBV5-1,TRBJ1-5,many,.,CASSTGKDQPQHF,TGCGCCAGTTCGACGGGGAAGGATCAGCCCCAGCATTTT
TRBV7-3,TRBJ2-3,.,.,CANSPRPRTDTQYF,TGTGCCAACAGCCCAAGGCCCCGCACAGATACGCAGTATTTT
TRBV20-1,TRBJ2-5,.,TRBD2,CSAPLAGGLETQYF,TGCAGTGCTCCTCTAGCGGGAGGGCTTGAGACCCAGTACTTC
TRBV5-4,TRBJ2-2,few,.,CASRDTRGSKGGELFF,TGTGCCAGCAGGGACACCCGAGGGAGTAAGGGCGGGGAGCTGTTTTTT
TRBV29-1,TRBJ1-2,many,.,CSVDGTDLNYGYTF,TGCAGCGTTGACGGGACGGATTTAAACTATGGCTACACCTTC
TRBV20-1,TRBJ2-3,.,.,CSARLGQFTDTQYF,TGCAGTGCTAGGCTTGGGCAGTTCACAGATACGCAGTATTTT
TRBV20-1,TRBJ1-6,many,.,CSALRKPNSPLHF,TGCAGTGCTCTGCGGAAGCCTAATTCACCCCTCCACTTT
TRBV27,TRBJ2-1,many,.,CASSLRGITYNEQFF,TGTGCCAGCAGTTTAAGAGGGATTACCTACAATGAGCAGTTCTTC
TRBV7-2,TRBJ1-4,few,.,CASSQTGATNEKLFF,TGTGCCAGCAGCCAAACGGGGGCCACTAATGAAAAACTGTTTTTT
TRBV5-6,TRBJ1-2,few,.,CASSLVAQEDGHTF,TGTGCCAGCAGCTTGGTCGCTCAGGAGGATGGCCACACCTTC
TRBV5-1,TRBJ1-1,.,.,CASSGGDTTEAFF,TGCGCCAGCAGTGGGGGGGACACCACTGAAGCTTTCTTT
TRBV7-9,TRBJ2-1,once,TRBD1,CASSLTSKRDRVNNEQFF,TGTGCCAGCAGCTTAACCTCTAAGCGGGACAGGGTAAACAATGAGCAGTTCTTC
TRBV7-3,TRBJ2-1,.,TRBD2,CASSAQAGGYNEQFF,TGTGCCAGCAGCGCCCAGGCGGGAGGATACAATGAGCAGTTCTTC
TRBV25-1,TRBJ2-3,many,.,CASSEYRSGAGDTQYF,TGTGCCAGCAGTGAATACCGGTCAGGGGCGGGGGATACGCAGTATTTT
TRBV20-1,TRBJ1-2,many,TRBD1,CSAVQGDYGYTF,TGCAGTGCTGTACAGGGGGACTATGGCTACACCTTC
TRBV21-1,TRBJ2-3,.,.,CASTKRRGGGPRTDTQYF,TGTGCCAGCACCAAGAGAAGAGGAGGGGGGCCGAGAACAGATACGCAGTATTTT